One T cell receptor beta chain is described in this entry. The antigen is unknown. The data were taken from a study of CD8+ T cells in alopecia areata. Study as a whole: The tofacitinib course ran for 6 to 18 months and was followed by 6 months off drug. Study-level points and caveats: More clonal than normal scalp was lesional scalp, particularly alopecia totalis/universalis.

cDNA serving as the sequencing template came from extracted, reverse transcribed RNA. The method was immunoSEQ multiplex PCR; TCRdb's version includes in-frame clones alone and lacks a portion of them. The sample shows 200,000 or so clones, roughly 40% of them seen only once. Treatment given: oral pan-JAK inhibitor, 5-10 mg twice daily. Sampling of alopecia areata patients yielded lesional scalp punch biopsies as well as peripheral blood. Germline V gene lookup returns CDR1 MNHEY and CDR2 SVGAGI. V gave up 6 bases and J gave up 8 bases; unmatched junction bases: 5. The CDR3 consists of 13 residues. The sequence came from a human donor with alopecia areata. This specimen consisted of CD4+ T cells sorted from blood, obtained at approximately week 37, from a patient treated with tofacitinib. V is TRBV6-5 and J is TRBJ1-4; 8 bases line up with TRBD1. The CDR3 region is CASSQDRVEKLFF. The CDR3 DNA reads as TGTGCCAGCAGCCAGGACAGGGTGGAAAAACTGTTTTTT.